This T cell receptor beta chain was recovered during a study of blood T cell repertoires in COVID-19. Study details: Whether acute or convalescent, the COVID-19 samples came from the United States, Italy and Spain. PBMCs, B-cell-depleted T cells, or T cells were the source of the cDNA or gDNA that made up the material.

In the original analysis: Amplification of reference gene primers provided the estimated nucleated cell counts. The assay was immunoSEQ multiplex PCR, and TCRdb's table has in-frame clones only and misses some. The V and J calls and clone size come from that table; D and trimming were worked out from the DNA. The sample holds 150,000 or so clones; about 79% are singletons and the top ten take 25% to 30%. Germline-derived CDR1 and CDR2 are MNHNY and SVGAGI (reference sequence). Trimming pared 2 bases from V and 8 bases from J, leaving 6 bases between. CDR3 size: 11 residues. The receptor's source is an older woman with acute or convalescent COVID-19. This chain joins TRBV6-6 and TRBJ1-2, with unresolved D. The source material was peripheral blood. CDR3 nucleotides: TGTGCCAGCAGTTACGGCGGCGGCTACACCTTC. This codes for CASSYGGGYTF.